The next 27 T cell receptor beta chains were all read from a single sample in a study of control samples from healthy donors and cancer patients (TCRdb year 2020). Preparation of the library involved the immunoSEQ multiplex PCR assay. Sourced from immuneACCESS, this table was stored by TCRdb with only in-frame sequences that have V and J called. A share of the clones is absent; for the studies checked, an unresolved V gene accounts for under half, and the remainder has no known explanation. The table for this sample lists 65,000 to 90,000 clones; roughly 86% of them were counted only once. Roughly 20% of the sample comes from the top ten. The sequencing input was blood. Source of these receptors: a man between 45 and 60 years old in good health.

The gene calls are TRBV3-1 (or the pseudogene TRBV3-2) and TRBJ1-1; D is unresolved. The CDR3 loop spans 13 amino acids. Trimming took 2 bases from V and 4 from J, leaving 8 bases between them. The germline gives CDR1 LGHDT, CDR2 YNNKEL (reference sequence). CDR3 protein: CASSQKGSTEAFF. The CDR3 region has the DNA TGTGCCAGCAGCCAAAAAGGAAGCACTGAAGCTTTCTTT.

J is TRBJ1-3 and V is TRBV2, with a weak D call TRBD1 (6 bases). Trimming stripped 8 bases from V and 1 base from J, with 15 bases between. This CDR3 contains 15 residues. CDR1 is SNHLY, CDR2 FYNNEI, per germline. The CDR3 spells CASGTGTNSGNTIYF. DNA for the CDR3: TGTGCCAGCGGGACCGGGACAAATTCTGGAAACACCATATATTTT. Based on the CDR3 plus reference TRBV2 and TRBJ1-3, the full variable domain is EPEVTQTPSHQVTQMGQEVILRCVPISNHLYFYWYRQILGQKVEFLVSFYNNEISEKSEIFDDQFSVERPDGSNFTLKIRSTKLEDSAMYFCASGTGTNSGNTIYFGEGSWLTVV.

The genes are TRBV5-6 and TRBJ2-1; the match to TRBD2 covers 9 bases. Trimming removed 4 bases from V and 8 bases from J; junction bases left unmatched: 10. Germline V CDR1 and CDR2: SGHDT, YYEEEE. The CDR3 totals 15 residues. CDR3 protein: CASSVTSGRYDEQFF. Here the CDR3 DNA reads TGTGCCAGCAGCGTGACCAGCGGGAGGTACGATGAGCAGTTCTTC.

CDR3 in DNA: TGTGCCAGTAGTCGGGCGCCGGGACAGGGACATGAAAAACTGTTTTTT. Translating gives CASSRAPGQGHEKLFF. V and J are TRBV19 and TRBJ1-4, with 9 bases fitting TRBD1. This CDR3 contains 16 residues. Germline assignment: CDR1 LNHDA and CDR2 SQIVND (reference sequence). After removal of 5 bases from V and 6 bases from J, the junction contained 10 bases not matched to a gene.

This chain uses TRBV12-5 with TRBJ2-3; 11 positions match TRBD2. There are 16 residues in the CDR3. CDR1 and CDR2 (germline): LGHNT, FRNRAP. V lost 6 bases and J lost 5; bases outside the gene matches: 10. CDR3: CASGRDSGGAGDTQYF. Written as DNA, the CDR3 is TGTGCTAGTGGACGTGATAGCGGGGGGGCAGGAGATACGCAGTATTTT.

The J gene is TRBJ1-3, the V gene TRBV15; TRBD1 aligns across 7 bases. The ends lost 5 bases at V and 2 bases at J; junction bases unmatched: 3. The CDR3 has 14 amino acids. CDR1 and CDR2 from the germline V gene are LNHNV and YYDKDF (reference sequence). CDR3 sequence (DNA): TGTGCCACCAGCGAGACAGGGACTGGAAACACCATATATTTT. Encoded protein: CATSETGTGNTIYF.

The chain carries TRBV5-1 and TRBJ1-3; no clear D gene. Trimming took off 0 bases at V and 0 bases at J, with 10 bases between the two ends. Germline-derived CDR1 and CDR2 are SGHRS and YFSETQ. This CDR3 has 16 amino acids. DNA of the CDR3: TGCGCCAGCAGCTTGGGTCAGCTGAGCTCTGGAAACACCATATATTTT. It codes for CASSLGQLSSGNTIYF.

This chain joins TRBV7-2 and TRBJ2-3, with 14 bases fitting TRBD2. Germline V gene lookup returns CDR1 SGHTA and CDR2 FQGNSA. The trim removed 5 bases at V and 6 bases at J, leaving 10 bases unmatched. The CDR3 is 17 residues long. Here the CDR3 DNA reads TGTGCCAGCAGCCGGGGGACTAGCGGGGGTAGTTCGGATACGCAGTATTTT. Protein sequence: CASSRGTSGGSSDTQYF.

This sequence joins TRBV14 and TRBJ2-7; D is unresolved. The CDR3 consists of 18 residues. Trimming stripped 0 bases from V and 0 bases from J, with 18 bases between. The germline CDR1 and CDR2 sequences are SGHDN and FVKESK. CDR3 DNA sequence: TGTGCCAGCAGCCAAGAAAAGTGGGAACAGAAGAGCTCCTACGAGCAGTACGTC. This translates into CASSQEKWEQKSSYEQYV.

The chain couples TRBV5-4 to TRBJ1-1, with TRBD1 matching 7 bases. The J segment lost 9 bases and the V segment lost 3 bases, leaving 2 bases of the junction unmatched. Germline-derived CDR1 and CDR2 are SGHNT and YYREEE (reference sequence). The CDR3 extends over 11 amino acids. Here the CDR3 DNA reads TGTGCCAGCAGCTCAGGGGGGAAAGCTTTCTTT. Translation gives CASSSGGKAFF.

The rearrangement joins TRBV3-1 (or the pseudogene TRBV3-2) to TRBJ2-7, with 10 bases fitting TRBD1. Germline lookup yields CDR1 LGHDT and CDR2 YNNKEL (reference sequence). The CDR3 extends over 14 amino acids. J lost 3 bases, V lost 4 bases, and 3 bases had no gene match. The CDR3, as DNA: TGTGCCAGCAGCCGGACAGGGGGAAACTACGAGCAGTACTTC. Translated: CASSRTGGNYEQYF.

V is TRBV5-1 and J is TRBJ2-2, with D maybe TRBD2 (7 bases). Trimming shortened V by 0 bases and J by 3 bases, and 15 bases separated the two germline ends. The germline V gene has CDR1 SGHRS and CDR2 YFSETQ. The CDR3 sequence is 17 residues long. The CDR3 nucleotides read TGCGCCAGCAGCTTGGAGATCGGGGGGCTGTACACCGGGGAGCTGTTTTTT. Translating it yields CASSLEIGGLYTGELFF. Based on the CDR3 plus reference TRBV5-1 and TRBJ2-2, the full variable domain is KAGVTQTPRYLIKTRGQQVTLSCSPISGHRSVSWYQQTPGQGLQFLFEYFSETQRNKGNFPGRFSGRQFSNSRSEMNVSTLELGDSALYLCASSLEIGGLYTGELFFGEGSRLTVL.

This chain joins TRBV3-1 (or the pseudogene TRBV3-2) and TRBJ1-4, with 8 bases aligning to TRBD1. Germline lookup yields CDR1 LGHDT and CDR2 YNNKEL (reference sequence). The junction had 10 bases not matched to a gene; V was cut back by 4 bases and J by 0 bases. This CDR3 contains 18 residues. In DNA, the CDR3 is TGTGCCAGCAGCCTACAGGACAGGGCGCTTACAACTAATGAAAAACTGTTTTTT. Its translation is CASSLQDRALTTNEKLFF.

This chain links TRBV19 with TRBJ1-2, with 9 bases lining up with TRBD1. The CDR3 is 16 amino acids. The ends lost 3 bases at V and 3 bases at J; junction bases unmatched: 8. The germline V gene encodes CDR1 LNHDA and CDR2 SQIVND (reference sequence). The DNA for the CDR3 is TGTGCCAGTAGTATGGACCGGGACAGGGACGACTATGGCTACACCTTC. It specifies CASSMDRDRDDYGYTF.

This clone was counted a single time. This chain uses TRBV5-1 with TRBJ2-7, with 8 positions matching TRBD2. J gave up 0 bases and V 4 bases, and 6 bases lay outside the gene matches. CDR1 and CDR2 (germline): SGHRS, YFSETQ. The length of the CDR3 is 15 residues. CDR3 bases: TGCGCCAGCAGCCCGGGGGGGTCGGGCTCCTACGAGCAGTACTTC. This encodes CASSPGGSGSYEQYF.

This sequence joins TRBV11-2 and TRBJ1-5, with TRBD1 identical over 9 bases. The CDR3 sequence is 15 residues long. CDR1 and CDR2 (germline): SGHAT, FQNNGV. Germline trimming cut 4 bases from V and 2 bases from J; bases unmatched to any gene: 3. The CDR3 region is CASSSQGAGNQPQHF. DNA for the CDR3: TGTGCCAGCAGCTCACAGGGGGCTGGCAATCAGCCCCAGCATTTT.

V and J are TRBV30 and TRBJ2-7; TRBD1 or TRBD2 may be the D gene (5 bases each). This CDR3 has 11 residues. Germline CDR1 reads GTSNPN; CDR2 reads SVGIG (reference sequence). The V end lost 3 bases, the J end lost 5 bases, and 8 bases lay between the germline ends. CDR3 DNA sequence: TGTGCCTGGAGCTGGGGGAACGAGCAGTACTTC. Translation: CAWSWGNEQYF.

The count of this clone is one. The V call is TRBV7-9, the J call TRBJ2-2; the match to TRBD2 covers 11 bases. The CDR3 contains 13 residues. J was trimmed by 6 bases and V by 11 bases; bases with no gene match: 5. Germline CDR1 SEHNR, CDR2 FQNEAQ (reference sequence). The CDR3 nucleotides are TGTGCCGTCGGACTAGCGGGCTCCGGGGAGCTGTTTTTT. This codes for CAVGLAGSGELFF.

The V call is TRBV5-1, the J call TRBJ1-1, with a weak D call TRBD1 (5 bases). The CDR3 is 14 residues long. The V end lost 2 bases, the J end lost 0 bases, and 8 bases lay between the germline ends. Germline-derived CDR1 and CDR2 are SGHRS and YFSETQ. In nucleotides, the CDR3 is TGCGCCAGCAGCTTTGGGGGAATGAACACTGAAGCTTTCTTT. As protein: CASSFGGMNTEAFF.

This sequence joins TRBV7-9 and TRBJ1-2; D unresolved. CDR1 and CDR2 from the germline V gene are SEHNR and FQNEAQ (reference sequence). The CDR3 runs 12 residues. Between the trimmed V and J ends, which lost 5 bases and 4 bases, there was a span of 8 bases. The CDR3 DNA sequence: TGTGCCAGCAGCCCACCCCCCTATGGCTACACCTTC. It is translated as CASSPPPYGYTF.

The V gene is TRBV24-1, the J gene TRBJ2-7, with 9 bases that match TRBD2. Germline V gene lookup returns CDR1 KGHDR and CDR2 SFDVKD. Germline trimming cut 4 bases from V and 6 bases from J; bases unmatched to any gene: 15. The CDR3 sequence is 17 residues long. The CDR3: CATSDGIGGSGSSEQYF. For the CDR3, the DNA is TGTGCCACCAGTGACGGGATCGGGGGTAGCGGGAGCTCCGAGCAGTACTTC.

The rearrangement links TRBV6-5 to TRBJ2-7, with TRBD2 matching 11 bases. CDR1 and CDR2 from the germline V gene are MNHEY and SVGAGI. Trimming at V came to 2 bases and at J to 6 bases, leaving 0 bases not matched to a gene. CDR3 size: 13 residues. The CDR3 nucleotides are TGTGCCAGCAGTTACACTAGCGGGAGCGAGCAGTACTTC. Translated: CASSYTSGSEQYF.

The chain links TRBV18 to TRBJ2-1, with TRBD1 as a possible D gene (5 bases). Trimming shortened V by 3 bases and J by 3 bases, and 9 bases separated the two germline ends. The germline V gene has CDR1 KGHSH and CDR2 LQKENI. This CDR3 has 14 amino acids. DNA of the CDR3: TGTGCCAGCTCACCTCAGGGATTCTACAATGAGCAGTTCTTC. The encoded protein is CASSPQGFYNEQFF.

The V call is TRBV11-3, the J call TRBJ2-3; no firm D call. V gave up 0 bases and J gave up 2 bases, with 9 bases separating them. CDR3 size: 15 residues. The germline CDR1 and CDR2 sequences are SGHNT and YENEEA. Here the CDR3 DNA reads TGTGCCAGCAGCTTAGAAGGGCGGTACACAGATACGCAGTATTTT. Translating it yields CASSLEGRYTDTQYF.

The chain recombines TRBV28 with TRBJ2-4; 7 bases match TRBD1. The V segment lost 5 bases and the J segment 5 bases; nucleotides outside the gene matches: 6. This CDR3 has 14 amino acids. Germline V gives CDR1 MDHEN, CDR2 SYDVKM. The CDR3 coding sequence is TGTGCCAGCAGTCTTCCCGGGACAGAAAACATTCAGTACTTC. Its protein product is CASSLPGTENIQYF.

The chain is built from TRBV11-3 and TRBJ2-7; possible D gene TRBD2, 6 bases. The V gene's germline CDR1 is SGHNT and CDR2 YENEEA. V lost 5 bases, J lost 6 bases, and 14 bases lay in between. The CDR3 runs to 13 residues. For the CDR3, the DNA is TGTGCCAGCAGCCCCCAAGGAGCGGGCGAGCAGTACTTC. Protein product: CASSPQGAGEQYF.

The genes are TRBV3-1 (or the pseudogene TRBV3-2) and TRBJ1-2, with a possible D match to TRBD1 (6 bases). CDR1 LGHDT and CDR2 YNNKEL come from the germline V gene (reference sequence). The CDR3 is 17 amino acids. The V gene lost 1 base and the J gene lost 3 bases, with 18 bases spanning the gap. The CDR3 DNA reads TGTGCCAGCAGCCAAGGTCAGGGGAAGGGTCTCTACTATGGCTACACCTTC. This codes for CASSQGQGKGLYYGYTF.